The T cell receptor beta chain described here comes from a study of blood T cell repertoires in COVID-19. Measured with immunoSEQ multiplex PCR; TCRdb has only the in-frame clones, and not every one. In the table there are 97,000 or so clones, 70% to 90% of which are singletons. Material for sequencing was peripheral blood. The TCR originated in a man between 50 and 59 years old with active or convalescent COVID-19.

The CDR3 DNA follows: TGTGCCAGCACCCTGAGCGGTCTCCTCCACTTT. This gives the protein CASTLSGLLHF. The chain carries TRBV2 and TRBJ1-6, with D hard to call. CDR1 and CDR2 (germline): SNHLY, FYNNEI. The CDR3 runs 11 residues. Trimming removed 7 bases from V and 15 bases from J, with 13 bases in between.